The TCR beta chain described here comes from a study of blood T cell repertoires in COVID-19. Germline lookup yields CDR1 SGHVS and CDR2 FNYEAQ. V lost 2 bases, J lost 8 bases, and 12 bases lay in between. The CDR3 contains 14 residues. Generated by immunoSEQ multiplex PCR, the TCRdb table keeps only in-frame clones and is missing some. Among roughly 250,000 clones listed, approximately 90% were seen once. Sequenced: PBMCs or T cells enriched from blood (not recorded which). This sequence joins TRBV7-6 and TRBJ1-4; D might be TRBD1 (5 bases). The TCR originated in a woman between 25 and 40 years old with acute COVID-19. The CDR3 sequence: CASSLSGAREKLFF. CDR3 coding DNA: TGTGCCAGCAGCTTATCTGGGGCGAGGGAAAAACTGTTTTTT.